Listed below are T cell receptor beta chains from one sample, sequenced in a study of patients and donors after allogeneic stem cell transplantation. A single record per CDR3 protein comes from TCRdb applying MiXCR to the RT-PCR reads. This table holds 70,000 to 85,000 distinct CDR3 sequences, approximately 25% found once. Material for sequencing was blood, either unsorted or a sorted T cell fraction (not recorded which). The receptors derive from a human donor who was either an allogeneic HSCT recipient or a stem cell or donor lymphocyte infusion donor (not recorded which). It is not recorded whose cells these are; they may come from a transplant donor. Each CDR3 is given with its conserved first and last residue. The order of the fields is V gene, D gene, J gene, clone size, CDR3 protein, CDR3 DNA. A D gene is named only where the DNA matches it firmly. Only some rows state a clone size, as once, few, many or a class for expanded clones.

TRBV9,-,TRBJ2-5,-,CASSVGGYQETQYF,TGTGCCAGCAGCGTAGGAGGGTACCAAGAGACCCAGTACTTC
TRBV20-1,TRBD1,TRBJ1-1,-,CSARRTGASAEAFF,TGCAGTGCCCGCCGGACAGGGGCGTCGGCTGAAGCTTTCTTT
TRBV29-1,TRBD2,TRBJ2-1,few,CSVNRLAGAFNEQFF,TGCAGCGTGAACCGACTAGCGGGAGCATTCAATGAGCAGTTCTTC
TRBV29-1,-,TRBJ2-7,-,CSVRGMTSPYEQYF,TGCAGCGTTAGGGGAATGACTAGTCCCTACGAGCAGTACTTC
TRBV29-1,TRBD1,TRBJ1-4,few,CGIPGTGNEKLFF,TGCGGAATCCCCGGGACAGGGAATGAAAAACTGTTTTTT
TRBV29-1,-,TRBJ1-2,-,CSVEDPRDSNYGYTF,TGCAGCGTTGAAGATCCCCGGGATTCTAACTATGGCTACACCTTC
TRBV5-1,-,TRBJ1-2,-,CASSFTHWDTF,TGCGCCAGCAGCTTTACCCACTGGGACACCTTC
TRBV7-9,-,TRBJ1-1,-,CASSLGDGAFF,TGTGCCAGCAGCTTAGGGGATGGAGCTTTCTTT
TRBV4-1,-,TRBJ1-1,-,CASSKGINQENTEAFF,TGCGCCAGCAGCAAAGGGATTAATCAGGAGAACACTGAAGCTTTCTTT
TRBV7-9,-,TRBJ1-4,-,CASNELATNEKLFF,TGTGCCAGCAACGAACTTGCAACTAATGAAAAACTGTTTTTT
TRBV5-1,-,TRBJ2-7,-,CASSFADTYEQYF,TGCGCCAGCAGCTTTGCAGACACCTACGAGCAGTACTTC
TRBV3-1,-,TRBJ1-2,-,CASSLMRGVYGYTF,TGTGCCAGCAGCCTGATGAGGGGTGTCTATGGCTACACCTTC
TRBV5-1,TRBD1,TRBJ2-5,-,CASSLGQGETQYF,TGCGCCAGCAGCTTGGGACAGGGAGAGACCCAGTACTTC
TRBV7-9,-,TRBJ1-2,-,CASSQVGDFDGYTF,TGTGCCAGCAGCCAAGTTGGGGATTTTGATGGCTACACCTTC
TRBV29-1,TRBD1,TRBJ1-3,-,CSVAGGLGNTIYF,TGCAGCGTAGCAGGGGGCCTAGGAAACACCATATATTTT
TRBV29-1,-,TRBJ1-5,few,CSVGAGDNQPQHF,TGCAGCGTTGGGGCAGGGGACAATCAGCCCCAGCATTTT
TRBV7-9,-,TRBJ1-5,-,CASSLNNQPQHF,TGTGCCAGCAGCCTCAACAATCAGCCCCAGCATTTC
TRBV5-1,-,TRBJ2-7,few,CASSLKDGYEQYF,TGCGCCAGCAGCCTTAAGGACGGCTACGAGCAGTACTTC
TRBV7-2,-,TRBJ1-3,-,CASSLGGNSGNTIYF,TGTGCCAGCAGCTTAGGAGGGAATTCTGGAAACACCATATATTTT
TRBV4-1,TRBD1,TRBJ2-7,-,CASSQEWTGSEYEQYF,TGCGCCAGCAGCCAAGAATGGACAGGTTCCGAATACGAGCAGTACTTC
TRBV20-1,-,TRBJ1-6,-,CSAKQENTGNSPLHF,TGCAGTGCTAAACAGGAGAACACGGGTAATTCACCCCTCCACTTT
TRBV12-3/TRBV12-4,-,TRBJ1-1,many,CASSFWGAGTEAFF,TGTGCCAGCAGTTTTTGGGGGGCCGGCACTGAAGCTTTCTTT
TRBV7-9,-,TRBJ2-5,-,CASSLTAGKETQYF,TGTGCCAGCAGCTTAACCGCAGGGAAGGAGACCCAGTACTTC
TRBV24-1,-,TRBJ1-2,-,CATSDLDSGTYGYTF,TGTGCCACCAGTGATTTGGACTCCGGGACATATGGCTACACCTTC
TRBV20-1,-,TRBJ1-5,few,CSATRQENQPQHF,TGCAGTGCTACGAGACAAGAGAATCAGCCCCAGCATTTT
TRBV20-1,TRBD1,TRBJ1-5,-,CSAQGASQPQHF,TGCAGTGCACAGGGGGCGAGTCAGCCCCAGCATTTT
TRBV7-9,-,TRBJ2-4,-,CASSLGPLGLEPYF,TGTGCCAGCAGTTTGGGGCCGTTGGGACTTGAGCCGTACTTC
TRBV27,TRBD1,TRBJ2-7,-,CASRPDRGVLGQYF,TGTGCCAGCAGGCCGGACAGGGGTGTGTTGGGGCAGTACTTC
TRBV12-3/TRBV12-4,-,TRBJ1-1,-,CASSSRDIPIIEAFF,TGTGCCAGCAGTTCCCGGGACATCCCCATTATAGAAGCTTTCTTT
TRBV20-1,TRBD1,TRBJ2-3,-,CSASYYPGQGVDTQYF,TGCAGTGCTTCCTACTATCCGGGACAGGGGGTGGATACGCAGTATTTT
TRBV7-9,TRBD1,TRBJ2-7,once,CASSFPSDRGSYEQYF,TGTGCCAGCAGCTTTCCCTCGGACAGGGGATCGTACGAGCAGTACTTC
TRBV15,-,TRBJ1-5,few,CATSREFSNQPQHF,TGTGCCACCAGCAGAGAATTTAGCAATCAGCCCCAGCATTTT
TRBV24-1,TRBD1,TRBJ2-1,-,CATSDPTIQGINEQFF,TGTGCCACCAGTGATCCCACTATACAGGGGATCAATGAGCAGTTCTTC
TRBV18,-,TRBJ1-1,-,CASSPGVTQRTEAFF,TGTGCCAGCTCACCAGGCGTTACTCAACGCACTGAAGCTTTCTTT
TRBV5-1,-,TRBJ1-6,-,CASSLRSEGNSPLHF,TGCGCCAGCAGCTTACGATCCGAGGGGAATTCACCCCTCCACTTT
TRBV3-1,-,TRBJ1-1,-,CASSPRSVGAEAFF,TGTGCCAGCAGCCCCCGATCGGTAGGGGCTGAAGCTTTCTTT
TRBV7-9,-,TRBJ1-1,few,CASSFATMNTEAFF,TGTGCCAGCAGCTTTGCGACGATGAACACTGAAGCTTTCTTT
TRBV7-9,-,TRBJ1-1,medium-sized,CASSPIQYTEAFF,TGTGCCAGCAGCCCAATACAGTACACTGAAGCTTTCTTT
TRBV5-8,TRBD1,TRBJ1-1,few,CASSTGQGRTEAFF,TGTGCCAGCAGCACAGGACAGGGTAGGACTGAAGCTTTCTTT
TRBV11-2,-,TRBJ1-1,few,CASSLWDTEAFF,TGTGCCAGCAGCTTATGGGACACTGAAGCTTTCTTT
TRBV4-1,TRBD1,TRBJ1-2,-,CASGQGDGYTF,TGCGCCAGCGGACAGGGCGATGGCTACACCTTC
TRBV5-6,-,TRBJ2-7,-,CASSLESEVRPYEQYF,TGTGCCAGCAGCTTGGAATCGGAGGTGCGACCCTACGAGCAGTACTTC
TRBV6-1,TRBD2,TRBJ2-3,-,CASSVTRLAGAGDTQYF,TGTGCCAGCAGTGTGACTAGACTAGCGGGGGCAGGGGATACGCAGTATTTT
TRBV5-1,TRBD1,TRBJ2-2,few,CASSDSGTESFTGELFF,TGCGCCAGCAGCGACTCCGGGACAGAGAGTTTCACCGGGGAGCTGTTTTTT
TRBV9,TRBD1,TRBJ1-1,-,CASSAGVGTVNTEAFF,TGTGCCAGCAGCGCCGGGGTGGGGACAGTGAACACTGAAGCTTTCTTT
TRBV10-3,TRBD1,TRBJ2-5,few,CAIKSGTGEETQYF,TGTGCCATCAAATCAGGGACAGGGGAAGAGACCCAGTACTTC
TRBV7-2,TRBD1,TRBJ2-1,few,CASSQYAGGDEQFF,TGTGCCAGCAGCCAGTACGCAGGGGGCGATGAGCAGTTCTTC